What follows are 5 T cell receptor beta chains derived from one specimen sequenced in a study of T cell repertoires in cytomegalovirus infection. A single record per CDR3 protein comes from TCRdb applying MiXCR to the reads. The table has more than 200,000 distinct CDR3 sequences, around 8.7% seen once. Source material: PBMCs. Receptor source: a human donor in good health (CMV status not recorded). Some clones in this sample may be carry-over from other donors' samples.

This clonotype has a count of ten or more. V and J are TRBV7-2 and TRBJ2-5; the D call may be TRBD1 or TRBD2 (5 bases each). Germline assignment: CDR1 SGHTA and CDR2 FQGNSA. The V end was cut by 2 bases, the J end by 6 bases, with 13 bases between. This CDR3 is 14 amino acids long. CDR3 coding DNA: TGTGCCAGCAGCTTACGGGGCAGGGAAAAGACCCAGTACTTC. Its translation is CASSLRGREKTQYF.

The rearrangement joins TRBV9 to TRBJ2-2; 11 nucleotides match TRBD2. CDR1 and CDR2 (germline): SGDLS, YYNGEE. V trimming: 0 bases; J trimming: 2 bases; junction bases outside the gene matches: 3. CDR3 length: 17 residues. CDR3 sequence reads: CASSVGLAGLNTGELFF. The CDR3 coding sequence is TGTGCCAGCAGCGTAGGACTAGCGGGGCTAAACACCGGGGAGCTGTTTTTT.

This clonotype was observed many times. The J gene is TRBJ1-2, the V gene TRBV5-1, with D hard to call. This CDR3 is built from 14 residues. CDR1 is SGHRS, CDR2 YFSETQ, per germline. V was cut by 4 bases and J by 3 bases, with 13 bases left in between. CDR3: CASSLESGDYGYTF. The CDR3 nucleotides are TGCGCCAGCAGCCTTGAAAGCGGGGACTATGGCTACACCTTC.

This clonotype came up a few times. The gene calls are TRBV27 and TRBJ1-1; maybe TRBD1 (5 bases). In germline, CDR1 is MNHEY, CDR2 SMNVEV (reference sequence). Trimming pared 10 bases from V and 3 bases from J, leaving 15 bases between. The CDR3 runs to 13 residues. CDR3 sequence reads: CATRAGGYTEAFF. In DNA form, the CDR3 reads TGTGCCACCCGAGCGGGGGGGTACACTGAAGCTTTCTTT.

This clonotype was seen only a few times. The chain carries TRBV7-6 and TRBJ2-2; the match to TRBD2 covers 14 bases. The CDR3 runs to 15 residues. V trimming: 6 bases; J trimming: 6 bases; junction bases outside the gene matches: 3. Germline-derived CDR1 and CDR2 are SGHVS and FNYEAQ. CDR3 in DNA: TGTGCCAGCAGGAGGACTAGCGGGGGGTCCGGGGAGCTGTTTTTT. It yields the protein CASRRTSGGSGELFF.